Listed below are T cell receptor beta chains from one sample, sequenced in a study of blood T cell repertoires in COVID-19. The data were produced by immunoSEQ multiplex PCR, yet TCRdb's version contains in-frame clones alone and is incomplete. The data hold 310,000 or so clones, with approximately 90% observed a single time. Sequencing used peripheral blood. The receptors were sampled from a woman in her forties or fifties with active or convalescent COVID-19. Both conserved end residues are part of each CDR3. Fields, in order: clone size, D gene, V gene, J gene, CDR3 DNA, CDR3 protein. D genes are given only for firm matches. Part of the rows lack a size; the others show once, few, many or a class for expanded clones.

abundance: NA
d_gene: NA
v_gene: TRBV18
j_gene: TRBJ2-6
CDR3nt: TGTGCCAGCTCGCCAACTATAGGCACTGGGGCCAACGTCCTGACTTTC
CDR3aa: CASSPTIGTGANVLTF

abundance: few
d_gene: NA
v_gene: TRBV12-3/TRBV12-4
j_gene: TRBJ1-1
CDR3nt: TGTGCCAGCAGTTTTTCGGGGAACACTGAAGCTTTCTTT
CDR3aa: CASSFSGNTEAFF

abundance: once
d_gene: TRBD2
v_gene: TRBV28
j_gene: TRBJ2-2
CDR3nt: TGTGCCAGCAGTTACCCGGGCGGGAGTCCCCCCGGGGAGCTGTTTTTT
CDR3aa: CASSYPGGSPPGELFF

abundance: NA
d_gene: TRBD2
v_gene: TRBV29-1
j_gene: TRBJ2-1
CDR3nt: TGCAGCGTAGGACTAGCGGGAGAGGGTGAGCAGTTCTTC
CDR3aa: CSVGLAGEGEQFF

abundance: NA
d_gene: NA
v_gene: TRBV6-5
j_gene: TRBJ1-2
CDR3nt: TGTGCCAGCAGTTACTCAGGGGATGGCTACACCTTC
CDR3aa: CASSYSGDGYTF

abundance: NA
d_gene: NA
v_gene: TRBV2
j_gene: TRBJ1-5
CDR3nt: TGTGCCAGCAGTGAATGGGGGGGACGGAATAGCAATCAGCCCCAGCATTTT
CDR3aa: CASSEWGGRNSNQPQHF

abundance: NA
d_gene: NA
v_gene: TRBV28
j_gene: TRBJ2-7
CDR3nt: TGTGCCAGTCGGGGTTCTTTGAGTTACTCCTACGAGCAGTACTTC
CDR3aa: CASRGSLSYSYEQYF

abundance: NA
d_gene: NA
v_gene: TRBV10-3
j_gene: TRBJ1-6
CDR3nt: TGTGCCTCCCAGGGGTCGACGAGCTCCTATAATTCACCCCTCCACTTT
CDR3aa: CASQGSTSSYNSPLHF

abundance: NA
d_gene: TRBD1
v_gene: TRBV7-8
j_gene: TRBJ1-4
CDR3nt: TGTGCCAGCAGCTCAATGACAGGGTGGAATGAAAAACTGTTTTTT
CDR3aa: CASSSMTGWNEKLFF

abundance: NA
d_gene: TRBD2
v_gene: TRBV6-2/TRBV6-3
j_gene: TRBJ2-1
CDR3nt: TGTGCCAGCAGTTACCCCGCAACTAGCGGCAGCTCCTACAATGAGCAGTTCTTC
CDR3aa: CASSYPATSGSSYNEQFF

abundance: NA
d_gene: NA
v_gene: TRBV28
j_gene: TRBJ2-7
CDR3nt: TGTGCCAGCAGTGCAACCGACAAGGGGCGGTACGAGCAGTACTTC
CDR3aa: CASSATDKGRYEQYF

abundance: NA
d_gene: NA
v_gene: TRBV27
j_gene: TRBJ1-2
CDR3nt: TGTGCCAGCAGTTCGACAGGACCCTATGGCTACACCTTC
CDR3aa: CASSSTGPYGYTF

abundance: NA
d_gene: TRBD1
v_gene: TRBV28
j_gene: TRBJ2-4
CDR3nt: TGTGCCAGCAGTTGGCAGGGGGCTAAAAACATTCAGTACTTC
CDR3aa: CASSWQGAKNIQYF

abundance: NA
d_gene: TRBD2
v_gene: TRBV7-2
j_gene: TRBJ2-1
CDR3nt: TGTGCCAGCAGCAGAGAGGGAGCGGGGGAAAGTGAGCAGTTCTTC
CDR3aa: CASSREGAGESEQFF

abundance: NA
d_gene: NA
v_gene: TRBV19
j_gene: TRBJ1-2
CDR3nt: TGTGCCAGTAGTATAGAGGAGTCAGCTAACTATGGCTACACCTTC
CDR3aa: CASSIEESANYGYTF

abundance: NA
d_gene: NA
v_gene: TRBV19
j_gene: TRBJ1-1
CDR3nt: TGTGCCAGTAGTATTGGGGGGTCTTGGGGTGAAGCTTTCTTT
CDR3aa: CASSIGGSWGEAFF

abundance: once
d_gene: TRBD1
v_gene: TRBV27
j_gene: TRBJ2-1
CDR3nt: TGTGCCAGCAGTTCGGGGTGGTGGACAGGTGACTACAATGAGCAGTTCTTC
CDR3aa: CASSSGWWTGDYNEQFF

abundance: NA
d_gene: NA
v_gene: TRBV9
j_gene: TRBJ2-3
CDR3nt: TGTGCCAGCAGCGCGGGTACGTCCAAGACAGATACGCAGTATTTT
CDR3aa: CASSAGTSKTDTQYF

abundance: NA
d_gene: TRBD2
v_gene: TRBV11-2
j_gene: TRBJ2-4
CDR3nt: TGTGCCAGCAGCTCCCGACTAGCGGGAAGGGCAAAAGCCAAAAACATTCAGTACTTC
CDR3aa: CASSSRLAGRAKAKNIQYF

abundance: NA
d_gene: TRBD2
v_gene: TRBV28
j_gene: TRBJ2-2
CDR3nt: TGTGCCAGCACCTCCTATGGAAGGGAGGGCACCGGGGAGCTGTTTTTT
CDR3aa: CASTSYGREGTGELFF

abundance: NA
d_gene: TRBD1
v_gene: TRBV28
j_gene: TRBJ1-2
CDR3nt: TGTGCCAGCAGTATTACAGGGGACTATGGCTACACCTTC
CDR3aa: CASSITGDYGYTF

abundance: NA
d_gene: NA
v_gene: TRBV7-9
j_gene: TRBJ2-3
CDR3nt: TGTGCCAGCAGCTTACCTAGCGTCCTAGAGGGTGGAGCCACAGATACGCAGTATTTT
CDR3aa: CASSLPSVLEGGATDTQYF

abundance: NA
d_gene: TRBD2
v_gene: TRBV28
j_gene: TRBJ2-7
CDR3nt: TGTGCCAGCAGTTTAGCGGGAGGCCCGAACTACGAGCAGTACTTC
CDR3aa: CASSLAGGPNYEQYF

abundance: NA
d_gene: NA
v_gene: TRBV4-1
j_gene: TRBJ2-7
CDR3nt: TGCGCCAGCAGCCAAGATGAGGGTCCGAGCTACGAGCAGTACTTC
CDR3aa: CASSQDEGPSYEQYF

abundance: NA
d_gene: NA
v_gene: TRBV7-6
j_gene: TRBJ2-7
CDR3nt: TGTGCCAGCAGCTCCAACCGGGGCAGCGGGTACGAGCAGTACTTC
CDR3aa: CASSSNRGSGYEQYF

abundance: NA
d_gene: NA
v_gene: TRBV3-1/TRBV3-2
j_gene: TRBJ1-4
CDR3nt: TGTGCCAGCAGCCTAGGACTTAATGAAAAACTGTTTTTT
CDR3aa: CASSLGLNEKLFF

abundance: once
d_gene: NA
v_gene: TRBV6-2/TRBV6-3
j_gene: TRBJ2-2
CDR3nt: TGTGCCAGCAGTTACGGGCCGAACACCGGGGAGCTGTTTTTT
CDR3aa: CASSYGPNTGELFF

abundance: NA
d_gene: NA
v_gene: TRBV30
j_gene: TRBJ1-5
CDR3nt: TGTGCCTGGAGTGTGCAGAACAATCAGCCCCAGCATTTT
CDR3aa: CAWSVQNNQPQHF

abundance: NA
d_gene: NA
v_gene: TRBV5-4
j_gene: TRBJ2-7
CDR3nt: TGTGCCAGCAGCTTGAGAGACTACGAGCAGTACTTC
CDR3aa: CASSLRDYEQYF

abundance: NA
d_gene: NA
v_gene: TRBV21-1
j_gene: TRBJ2-2
CDR3nt: TGTGCCAGCAGCAAAGCGCGGTACGCCGGGGAGCTGTTTTTT
CDR3aa: CASSKARYAGELFF

abundance: NA
d_gene: NA
v_gene: TRBV6-5
j_gene: TRBJ1-2
CDR3nt: TGTGCCAGCACGGGGGGGTTAGGCTATGGCTACACCTTC
CDR3aa: CASTGGLGYGYTF

abundance: NA
d_gene: NA
v_gene: TRBV21-1
j_gene: TRBJ1-2
CDR3nt: TGTGCCAGCAGCTCCCGGACAGGGGGCGGCTATGGCTACACCTTC
CDR3aa: CASSSRTGGGYGYTF

abundance: NA
d_gene: NA
v_gene: TRBV6-4
j_gene: TRBJ1-3
CDR3nt: TGTGCCAGCAGTGTCGAAATTGGCAACACCATATATTTT
CDR3aa: CASSVEIGNTIYF

abundance: NA
d_gene: TRBD2
v_gene: TRBV28
j_gene: TRBJ2-5
CDR3nt: TGTGCCAGCAGTAGTGGACTAGCGGGAGCAGAGACCCAGTACTTC
CDR3aa: CASSSGLAGAETQYF

abundance: NA
d_gene: TRBD1
v_gene: TRBV19
j_gene: TRBJ1-3
CDR3nt: TGTGCCAGTAGTAGGGCAGGGGGCCTCGGAAACACCATATATTTT
CDR3aa: CASSRAGGLGNTIYF

abundance: NA
d_gene: TRBD1
v_gene: TRBV28
j_gene: TRBJ1-1
CDR3nt: TGTGCCAGCAGCCTGGACAGGGGGCTGGGCACTGAAGCTTTCTTT
CDR3aa: CASSLDRGLGTEAFF

abundance: once
d_gene: NA
v_gene: TRBV25-1
j_gene: TRBJ1-2
CDR3nt: TGTGCCAGCGGAGCGGGACCAGTGCATGGCTACACCTTC
CDR3aa: CASGAGPVHGYTF

abundance: NA
d_gene: TRBD2
v_gene: TRBV12-5
j_gene: TRBJ2-1
CDR3nt: TGTGCTAGTGGCGGACTAGCGGGGGCCTCAAGCTCCTACAATGAGCAGTTCTTC
CDR3aa: CASGGLAGASSSYNEQFF

abundance: NA
d_gene: TRBD1
v_gene: TRBV4-1
j_gene: TRBJ1-1
CDR3nt: TGCGCCAGCAGCCAAGTGGGACAGGGAGAGCGAGCTTTCTTT
CDR3aa: CASSQVGQGERAFF

abundance: once
d_gene: TRBD1
v_gene: TRBV11-1
j_gene: TRBJ1-2
CDR3nt: TGTGCCAGCAGCCATTCAGGGGGTAACTATGGCTACACCTTC
CDR3aa: CASSHSGGNYGYTF

abundance: NA
d_gene: NA
v_gene: TRBV6-2/TRBV6-3
j_gene: TRBJ1-1
CDR3nt: TGTGCCAGCAGCCCCGCAGGGGAGGGAACTGAAGCTTTCTTT
CDR3aa: CASSPAGEGTEAFF

abundance: NA
d_gene: TRBD1
v_gene: TRBV29-1
j_gene: TRBJ1-2
CDR3nt: TGCAGCGTTTCGACAGGGGATGGCTACACCTTC
CDR3aa: CSVSTGDGYTF

abundance: NA
d_gene: NA
v_gene: TRBV7-9
j_gene: TRBJ2-5
CDR3nt: TGTGCCAGCAGCTTGCAAACTAGCACGGTTTGGGAGACCCAGTACTTC
CDR3aa: CASSLQTSTVWETQYF

abundance: NA
d_gene: NA
v_gene: TRBV19
j_gene: TRBJ1-6
CDR3nt: TGTGCCAGTAGTATAGCCCTGACAACGGCCTACTTTGATTCACCCCTCCACTTT
CDR3aa: CASSIALTTAYFDSPLHF

abundance: few
d_gene: NA
v_gene: TRBV7-2
j_gene: TRBJ1-3
CDR3nt: TGTGCCAGCAGCTTAAACTTGTGGAGCTCTGGAAACACCATATATTTT
CDR3aa: CASSLNLWSSGNTIYF

abundance: NA
d_gene: NA
v_gene: TRBV5-8
j_gene: TRBJ1-5
CDR3nt: TGTGCCAGCAGCTTGGCCGTCGGAGCTTATCAGCCCCAGCATTTT
CDR3aa: CASSLAVGAYQPQHF

abundance: NA
d_gene: NA
v_gene: TRBV10-3
j_gene: TRBJ2-1
CDR3nt: TGTGCCATCAGTGAGTCGGCTAGCTACAATGAGCAGTTCTTC
CDR3aa: CAISESASYNEQFF

abundance: NA
d_gene: NA
v_gene: TRBV30
j_gene: TRBJ2-3
CDR3nt: TGTGCCTGGAGTGTACGTGTGGCGGCGACCACAGATACGCAGTATTTT
CDR3aa: CAWSVRVAATTDTQYF

abundance: few
d_gene: TRBD1
v_gene: TRBV19
j_gene: TRBJ2-1
CDR3nt: TGTGCCAGTAGTATCAAGGGGACAGGGCTAGCAAATGAGCAGTTCTTC
CDR3aa: CASSIKGTGLANEQFF

abundance: NA
d_gene: NA
v_gene: TRBV28
j_gene: TRBJ1-2
CDR3nt: TGTGCCAGCAGTTTAGAAACAGTTAACTATGGCTACACCTTC
CDR3aa: CASSLETVNYGYTF

abundance: NA
d_gene: NA
v_gene: TRBV12-3/TRBV12-4
j_gene: TRBJ1-5
CDR3nt: TGTGCCAGCAGTCATGCGATGTATCAGCCCCAGCATTTT
CDR3aa: CASSHAMYQPQHF

abundance: NA
d_gene: NA
v_gene: TRBV27
j_gene: TRBJ2-5
CDR3nt: TGTGCCAGCAGTCTCCGCTGGGGGGAAACAGAGACCCAGTACTTC
CDR3aa: CASSLRWGETETQYF

abundance: NA
d_gene: NA
v_gene: TRBV3-1/TRBV3-2
j_gene: TRBJ1-1
CDR3nt: TGTGCCAGCAGCCTCACGGGGGGGGGCACTGAAGCTTTCTTT
CDR3aa: CASSLTGGGTEAFF

abundance: NA
d_gene: TRBD2
v_gene: TRBV28
j_gene: TRBJ2-2
CDR3nt: TGTGCCAGCAGTTTGCCCAGACTTAGCGGGAGTGCGTTAGGCGGGGAGCTGTTTTTT
CDR3aa: CASSLPRLSGSALGGELFF

abundance: once
d_gene: TRBD1
v_gene: TRBV19
j_gene: TRBJ2-2
CDR3nt: TGTGCCAGTAGCCCTTTGGACAGGGTTGGAACCGGGGAGCTGTTTTTT
CDR3aa: CASSPLDRVGTGELFF

abundance: NA
d_gene: TRBD1
v_gene: TRBV3-1/TRBV3-2
j_gene: TRBJ1-1
CDR3nt: TGTGCCAGCAGCCAAGATTTTTTGACAGGGGGTGAAGCTTTCTTT
CDR3aa: CASSQDFLTGGEAFF

abundance: NA
d_gene: TRBD2
v_gene: TRBV7-2
j_gene: TRBJ2-1
CDR3nt: TGTGCCAGCAGCTTATTTCTGGGGGGGGAGCAGTTCTTC
CDR3aa: CASSLFLGGEQFF